This is a list of T cell receptor beta chains from one sample in a study of cytomegalovirus exposure and HLA in healthy donors. Generated by immunoSEQ multiplex PCR, the TCRdb table keeps only in-frame clones and is missing some. The repertoire has under 200,000 clones, approximately 85% of them found once; the top ten carry approximately 2.2%. Sequencing used PBMCs. The receptors shown here come from a woman in her fifties or sixties in good health and CMV-seronegative. Both conserved end residues are part of each CDR3. Each record gives: J gene, D gene, clone size, V gene, CDR3 DNA, CDR3 protein. A D gene is named only where the DNA matches it firmly. Clone size is shown for a subset of rows, as once, few, many or a class of expanded clone.

TRBJ2-5 NA NA TRBV5-1 TGCGCCAGCAAGGGGGGGGAGCCCCTAGAGACCCAGTACTTC CASKGGEPLETQYF
TRBJ2-2 NA NA TRBV5-1 TGCGCCAGCAGCCCGGGGTCGGGGGCGAACACCGGGGAGCTGTTTTTT CASSPGSGANTGELFF
TRBJ2-5 NA NA TRBV7-8 TGTGCCAGCAGCTTTCTTTTGGAGACCCAGTACTTC CASSFLLETQYF
TRBJ2-7 NA NA TRBV5-6 TGTGCCAGCAGCGAGGCGGGACGCCGGGCCTACGAGCAGTACTTC CASSEAGRRAYEQYF
TRBJ2-2 NA NA TRBV29-1 TGCAGCGTTCGGGAGAGCACCGGGGAGCTGTTTTTT CSVRESTGELFF
TRBJ2-7 TRBD2 NA TRBV5-1 TGCGCCAGCAGCTCCGTCGGGGGGTTCTCCTACGAGCAGTACTTC CASSSVGGFSYEQYF
TRBJ2-5 TRBD1 NA TRBV6-5 TGTGCCAGCAAGGACAGGGCTCAAGAGACCCAGTACTTC CASKDRAQETQYF
TRBJ2-1 TRBD1 NA TRBV2 TGTGCCAGCAGTTCGGACAGGGACAATGAGCAGTTCTTC CASSSDRDNEQFF
TRBJ2-3 TRBD2 NA TRBV27 TGTGCCAGCAGTGTCCTACTAGCGAGCACAGATACGCAGTATTTT CASSVLLASTDTQYF
TRBJ1-5 NA NA TRBV7-2 TGTGCCAGCAGCTTAGTCGCAGGTCATAGCAATCAGCCCCAGCATTTT CASSLVAGHSNQPQHF
TRBJ1-2 TRBD1 NA TRBV28 TGTGCCAGCAGCCAAGAGGAACCGACAGGGGGTTTGGGCTATGGCTACACCTTC CASSQEEPTGGLGYGYTF
TRBJ2-2 NA NA TRBV5-1 TGCGCCAGCAGCCCGATCACTAGTGGAGGCACCGGGGAGCTGTTTTTT CASSPITSGGTGELFF
TRBJ2-7 TRBD2 once TRBV4-2 TGTGCCAGCAGCCAAGGGGGACTAGCCGGATCCTACGAGCAGTACTTC CASSQGGLAGSYEQYF
TRBJ2-1 NA NA TRBV4-1 TGCGCCAGCAGCCAATCAATAACGGAGGCACGGATAAATGAGCAGTTCTTC CASSQSITEARINEQFF
TRBJ2-1 NA NA TRBV18 TGTGCCAGCTCACCACAGGGAGGATACAATGAGCAGTTCTTC CASSPQGGYNEQFF
TRBJ2-5 NA once TRBV15 TGTGCCACCAGCAGAGATGGGGGGACGGAGACCCAGTACTTC CATSRDGGTETQYF
TRBJ2-7 NA NA TRBV19 TGTGCCAGTAGTATAGATGGTTCTGCAGGGTTTCAGGAGCAGTACTTC CASSIDGSAGFQEQYF
TRBJ1-5 NA NA TRBV9 TGTGCCAGCAGCTCGGGACACAGCAATCAGCCCCAGCATTTT CASSSGHSNQPQHF
TRBJ2-2 NA NA TRBV11-2 TGTGCCAGCAGCTTAGGACTCCGTCGAGGGGAGCTGTTTTTT CASSLGLRRGELFF
TRBJ1-4 TRBD1 once TRBV11-2 TGTGCCAGCAGCTCACAGGGGGGGATTGAAAAACTGTTTTTT CASSSQGGIEKLFF
TRBJ1-4 TRBD1 once TRBV6-6 TGTGCCAGCAGAGGGGCCGGAACAGGGGAAGAAAAACTGTTTTTT CASRGAGTGEEKLFF
TRBJ2-5 NA NA TRBV21-1 TGTGCCAGCAGGAACTGGACTAGCGGGAGACCAGAGACCCAGTACTTC CASRNWTSGRPETQYF
TRBJ2-7 NA NA TRBV18 TGTGCCAGCTCACCTGGGCCAGCGGTGGGGACCTACGAGCAGTACTTC CASSPGPAVGTYEQYF
TRBJ1-5 NA NA TRBV10-2 TGCGCCAGCAGTGGGACAGAGAATCAGCCCCAGCATTTT CASSGTENQPQHF
TRBJ2-2 TRBD2 medium-sized TRBV10-2 TGCGCCAGCAGTGGGTGGACTAGCTTGAACACCGGGGAGCTGTTTTTT CASSGWTSLNTGELFF
TRBJ2-1 NA NA TRBV21-1 TGTGCCAGCAGCACATCCTCTAGTCAGGGGTGCCTATTTAGCTCCTACAATGAGCAGTTCTTC CASSTSSSQGCLFSSYNEQFF
TRBJ2-7 NA NA TRBV7-3 TGTGCCAGCAGCTTTTCTAGTAGCCACGAGCAGTACTTC CASSFSSSHEQYF